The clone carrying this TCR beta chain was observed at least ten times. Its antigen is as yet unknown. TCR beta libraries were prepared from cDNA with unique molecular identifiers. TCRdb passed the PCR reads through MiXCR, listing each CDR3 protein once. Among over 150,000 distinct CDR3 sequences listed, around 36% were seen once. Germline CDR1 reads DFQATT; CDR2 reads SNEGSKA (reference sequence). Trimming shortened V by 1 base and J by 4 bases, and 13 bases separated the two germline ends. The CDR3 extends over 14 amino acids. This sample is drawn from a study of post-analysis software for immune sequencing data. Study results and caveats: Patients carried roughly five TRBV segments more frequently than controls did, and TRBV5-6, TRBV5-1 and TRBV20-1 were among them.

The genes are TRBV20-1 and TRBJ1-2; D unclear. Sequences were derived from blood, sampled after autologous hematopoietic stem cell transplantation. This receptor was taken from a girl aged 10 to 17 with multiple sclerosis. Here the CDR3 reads CSARGAGSSYGYTF. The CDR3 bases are TGCAGTGCTAGAGGGGCCGGTTCCTCCTATGGCTACACCTTC.